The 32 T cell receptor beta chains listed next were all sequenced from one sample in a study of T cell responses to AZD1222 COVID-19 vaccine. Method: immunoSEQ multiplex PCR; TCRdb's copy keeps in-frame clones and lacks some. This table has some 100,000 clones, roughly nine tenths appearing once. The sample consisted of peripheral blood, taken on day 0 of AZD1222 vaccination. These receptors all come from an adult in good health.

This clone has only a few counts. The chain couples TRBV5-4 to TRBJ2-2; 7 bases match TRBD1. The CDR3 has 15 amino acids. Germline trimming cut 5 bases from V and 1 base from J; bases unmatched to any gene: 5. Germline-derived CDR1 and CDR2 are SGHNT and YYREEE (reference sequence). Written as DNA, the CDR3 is TGTGCCAGCAGTTCGGGACAGTGGAACACCGGGGAGCTGTTTTTT. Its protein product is CASSSGQWNTGELFF.

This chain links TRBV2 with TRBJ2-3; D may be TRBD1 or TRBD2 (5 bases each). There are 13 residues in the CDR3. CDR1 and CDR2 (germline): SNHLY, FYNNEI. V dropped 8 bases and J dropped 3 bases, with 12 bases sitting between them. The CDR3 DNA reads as TGTGCCAGCGTCGATTGGGGGACAGATACGCAGTATTTT. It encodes CASVDWGTDTQYF.

The CDR3 DNA sequence: TGTGCCAGCAGCAGGATTGGGTCGGCCTACGAGCAGTACTTC. This gives the protein CASSRIGSAYEQYF. This chain joins TRBV7-8 and TRBJ2-7, with D unresolved. From germline, CDR1 is SGHVS and CDR2 FQNEAQ. V lost 5 bases and J lost 2, with 13 bases in between. The CDR3 has 14 residues.

The CDR3 reads CASRTYRDSLQPQHF. CDR3 sequence (DNA): TGTGCCAGTAGAACCTACCGGGACTCACTTCAGCCCCAGCATTTT. J is TRBJ1-5 and V is TRBV19; tentatively, D is TRBD1 (5 bases). CDR1 LNHDA and CDR2 SQIVND come from the germline V gene (reference sequence). V was trimmed by 6 bases and J by 6 bases, leaving 18 bases between them. The CDR3 contains 15 residues.

Written as DNA, the CDR3 is TGTGCCAGCAGCATCAGGGGGACAGTAGATACGCAGTATTTT. Protein product: CASSIRGTVDTQYF. The rearrangement uses TRBV7-6 and TRBJ2-3; 7 bases line up with TRBD1. Germline V CDR1 and CDR2: SGHVS, FNYEAQ. The CDR3 extends over 14 amino acids. J gave up 5 bases and V 5 bases, and 7 bases lay outside the gene matches.

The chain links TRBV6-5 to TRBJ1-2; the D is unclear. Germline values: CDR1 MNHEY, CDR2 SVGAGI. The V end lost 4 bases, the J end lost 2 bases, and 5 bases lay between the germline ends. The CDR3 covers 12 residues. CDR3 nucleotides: TGTGCCAGCAGTTCGGGCAACTATGGCTACACCTTC. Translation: CASSSGNYGYTF.

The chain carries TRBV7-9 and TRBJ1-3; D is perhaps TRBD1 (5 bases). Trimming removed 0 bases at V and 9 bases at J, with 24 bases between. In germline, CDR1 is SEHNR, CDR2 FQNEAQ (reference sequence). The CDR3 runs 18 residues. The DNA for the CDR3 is TGTGCCAGCAGCTTAGCGCTAGCGGGGGACCGTCTGATGCGCACCATATATTTT. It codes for CASSLALAGDRLMRTIYF.

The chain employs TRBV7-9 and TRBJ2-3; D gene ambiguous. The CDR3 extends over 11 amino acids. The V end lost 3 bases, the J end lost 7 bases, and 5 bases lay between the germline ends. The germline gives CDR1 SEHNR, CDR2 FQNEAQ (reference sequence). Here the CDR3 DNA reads TGTGCCAGCAGCTTTACGAATACGCAGTATTTT. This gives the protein CASSFTNTQYF.

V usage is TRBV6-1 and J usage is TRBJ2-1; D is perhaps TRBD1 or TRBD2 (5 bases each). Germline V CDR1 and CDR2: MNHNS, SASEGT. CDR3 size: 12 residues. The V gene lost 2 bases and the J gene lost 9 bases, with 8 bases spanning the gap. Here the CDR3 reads CASSEQRGEQFF. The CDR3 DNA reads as TGTGCCAGCAGTGAACAGAGGGGTGAGCAGTTCTTC.

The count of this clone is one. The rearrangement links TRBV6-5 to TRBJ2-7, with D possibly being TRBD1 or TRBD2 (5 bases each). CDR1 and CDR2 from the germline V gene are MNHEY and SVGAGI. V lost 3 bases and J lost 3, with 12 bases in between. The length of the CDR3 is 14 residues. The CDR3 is CASSYMGRDYEQYF. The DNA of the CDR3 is TGTGCCAGCAGTTATATGGGACGGGACTACGAGCAGTACTTC.

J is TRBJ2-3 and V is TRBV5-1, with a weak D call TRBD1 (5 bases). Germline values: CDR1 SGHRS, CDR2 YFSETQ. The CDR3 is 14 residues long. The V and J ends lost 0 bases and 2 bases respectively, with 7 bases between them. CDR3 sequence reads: CASSLGQYTDTQYF. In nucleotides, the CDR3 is TGCGCCAGCAGCTTGGGACAGTACACAGATACGCAGTATTTT.

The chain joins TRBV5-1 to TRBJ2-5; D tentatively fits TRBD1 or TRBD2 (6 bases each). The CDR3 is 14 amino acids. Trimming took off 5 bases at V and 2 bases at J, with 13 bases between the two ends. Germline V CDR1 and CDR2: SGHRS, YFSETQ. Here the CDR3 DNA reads TGCGCCAGCAGGTTAGGGGGGAATCAAGAGACCCAGTACTTC. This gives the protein CASRLGGNQETQYF.

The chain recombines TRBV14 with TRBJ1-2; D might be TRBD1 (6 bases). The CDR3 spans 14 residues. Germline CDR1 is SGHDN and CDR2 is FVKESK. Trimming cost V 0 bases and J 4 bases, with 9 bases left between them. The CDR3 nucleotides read TGTGCCAGCAGCCAAGACAGGGGAGGCTATGGCTACACCTTC. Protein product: CASSQDRGGYGYTF.

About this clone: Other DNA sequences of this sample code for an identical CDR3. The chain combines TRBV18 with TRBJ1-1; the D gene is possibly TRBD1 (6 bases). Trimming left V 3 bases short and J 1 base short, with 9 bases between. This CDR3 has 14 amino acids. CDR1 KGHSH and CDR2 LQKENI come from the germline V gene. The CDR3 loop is CASSPGQPNTEAFF. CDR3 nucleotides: TGTGCCAGCTCACCGGGACAACCGAACACTGAAGCTTTCTTT.

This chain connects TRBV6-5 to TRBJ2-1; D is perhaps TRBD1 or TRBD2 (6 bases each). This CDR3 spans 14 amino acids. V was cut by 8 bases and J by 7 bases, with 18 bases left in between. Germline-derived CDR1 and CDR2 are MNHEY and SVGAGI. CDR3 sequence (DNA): TGTGCCAGCCGGGGGCCAGGGACGGGAAATGAGCAGTTCTTC. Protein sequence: CASRGPGTGNEQFF.

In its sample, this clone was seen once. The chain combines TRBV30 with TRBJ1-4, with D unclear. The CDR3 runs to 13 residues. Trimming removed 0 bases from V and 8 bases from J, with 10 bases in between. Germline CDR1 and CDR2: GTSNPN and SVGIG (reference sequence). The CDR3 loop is CAWSVNGLEKLFF. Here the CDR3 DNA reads TGTGCCTGGAGTGTGAACGGTCTGGAAAAACTGTTTTTT.

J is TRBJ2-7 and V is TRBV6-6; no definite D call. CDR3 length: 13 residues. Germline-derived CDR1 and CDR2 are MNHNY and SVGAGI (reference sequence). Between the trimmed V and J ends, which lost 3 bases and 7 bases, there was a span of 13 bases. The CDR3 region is CASSYYPLGEQYF. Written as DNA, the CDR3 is TGTGCCAGCAGTTATTATCCGCTTGGGGAGCAGTACTTC.

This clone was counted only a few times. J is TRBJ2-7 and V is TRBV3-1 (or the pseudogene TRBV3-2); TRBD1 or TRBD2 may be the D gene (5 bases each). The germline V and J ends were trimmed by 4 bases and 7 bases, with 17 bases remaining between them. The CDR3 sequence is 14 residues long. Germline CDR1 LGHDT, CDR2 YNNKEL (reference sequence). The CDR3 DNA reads TGTGCCAGCAGCCCGGGACCGGGGTCGGGAGAGCAGTACTTC. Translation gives CASSPGPGSGEQYF.

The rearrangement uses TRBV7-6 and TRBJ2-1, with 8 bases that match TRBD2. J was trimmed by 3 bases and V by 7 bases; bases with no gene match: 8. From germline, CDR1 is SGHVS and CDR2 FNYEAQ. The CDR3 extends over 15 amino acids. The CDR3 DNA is TGTGCCAGCACCTACCGGGGGGGAATCTACAATGAGCAGTTCTTC. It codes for CASTYRGGIYNEQFF.

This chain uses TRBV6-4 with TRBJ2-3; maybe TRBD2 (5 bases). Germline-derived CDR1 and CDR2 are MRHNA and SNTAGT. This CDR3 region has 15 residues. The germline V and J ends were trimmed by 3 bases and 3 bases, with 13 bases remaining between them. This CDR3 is CASSEEVLGTDTQYF. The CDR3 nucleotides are TGTGCCAGCAGTGAGGAGGTGTTGGGGACAGATACGCAGTATTTT.

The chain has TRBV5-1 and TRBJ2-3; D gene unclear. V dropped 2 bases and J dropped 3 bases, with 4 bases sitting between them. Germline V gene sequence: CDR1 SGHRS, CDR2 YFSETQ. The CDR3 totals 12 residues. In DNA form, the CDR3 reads TGCGCCAGCAGCTTAGAAACAGATACGCAGTATTTT. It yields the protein CASSLETDTQYF.

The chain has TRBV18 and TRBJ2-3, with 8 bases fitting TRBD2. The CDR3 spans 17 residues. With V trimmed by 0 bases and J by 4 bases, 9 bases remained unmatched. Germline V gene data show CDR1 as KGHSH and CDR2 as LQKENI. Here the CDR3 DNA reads TGTGCCAGCTCACCACCCGAAGCGGGAGAAAAGTCAGATACGCAGTATTTT. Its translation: CASSPPEAGEKSDTQYF.

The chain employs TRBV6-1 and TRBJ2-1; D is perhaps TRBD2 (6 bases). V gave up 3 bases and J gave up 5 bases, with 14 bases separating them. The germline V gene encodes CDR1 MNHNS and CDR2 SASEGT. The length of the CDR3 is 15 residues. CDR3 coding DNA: TGTGCCAGCAGTGATCCCGGGACTGGCAACAATGAGCAGTTCTTC. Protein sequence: CASSDPGTGNNEQFF.

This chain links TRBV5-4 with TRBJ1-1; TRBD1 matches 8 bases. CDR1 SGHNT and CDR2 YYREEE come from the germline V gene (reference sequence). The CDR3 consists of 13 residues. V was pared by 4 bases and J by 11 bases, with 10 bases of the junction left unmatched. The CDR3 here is CASSLGQGPWAFF. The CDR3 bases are TGTGCCAGCAGCCTAGGACAGGGCCCTTGGGCTTTCTTT.

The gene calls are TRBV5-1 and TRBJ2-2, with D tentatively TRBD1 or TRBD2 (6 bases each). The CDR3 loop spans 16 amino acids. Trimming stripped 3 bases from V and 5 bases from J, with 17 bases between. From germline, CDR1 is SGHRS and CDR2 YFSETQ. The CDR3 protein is CASSSRGGYGTGELFF. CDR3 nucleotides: TGCGCCAGCAGCTCCAGAGGGGGGTACGGGACCGGGGAGCTGTTTTTT.

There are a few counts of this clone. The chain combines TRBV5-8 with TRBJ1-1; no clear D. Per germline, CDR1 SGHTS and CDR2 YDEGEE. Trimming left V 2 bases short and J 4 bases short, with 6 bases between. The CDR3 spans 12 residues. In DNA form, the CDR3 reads TGTGCCAGCAGCTTAAGAGGCACTGAAGCTTTCTTT. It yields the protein CASSLRGTEAFF. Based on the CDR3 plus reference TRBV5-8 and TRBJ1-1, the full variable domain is EAGVTQSPTHLIKTRGQQATLRCSPISGHTSVYWYQQALGLGLQFLLWYDEGEERNRGNFPPRFSGRQFPNYSSELNVNALELEDSALYLCASSLRGTEAFFGQGTRLTVV.

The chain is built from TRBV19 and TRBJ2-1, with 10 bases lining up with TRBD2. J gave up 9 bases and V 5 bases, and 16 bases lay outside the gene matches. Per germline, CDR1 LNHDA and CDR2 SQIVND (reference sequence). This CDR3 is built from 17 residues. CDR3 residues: CASSPPRLAGGVGEQFF. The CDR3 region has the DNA TGTGCCAGTAGTCCGCCCCGACTAGCGGGTGGAGTAGGTGAGCAGTTCTTC.

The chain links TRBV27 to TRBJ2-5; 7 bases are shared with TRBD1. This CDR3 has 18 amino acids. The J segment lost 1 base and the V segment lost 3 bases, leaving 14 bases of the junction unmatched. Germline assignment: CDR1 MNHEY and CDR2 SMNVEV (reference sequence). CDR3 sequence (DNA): TGTGCCAGCAGTTTTTTGACAGGGAGATCGGTAACCCAAGAGACCCAGTACTTC. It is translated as CASSFLTGRSVTQETQYF.

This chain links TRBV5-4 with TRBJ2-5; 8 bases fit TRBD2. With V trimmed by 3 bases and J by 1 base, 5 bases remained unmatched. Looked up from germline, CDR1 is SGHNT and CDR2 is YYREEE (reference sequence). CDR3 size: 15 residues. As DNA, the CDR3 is TGTGCCAGCAGCTGGAGCGGGAGTCCCCAAGAGACCCAGTACTTC. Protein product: CASSWSGSPQETQYF.

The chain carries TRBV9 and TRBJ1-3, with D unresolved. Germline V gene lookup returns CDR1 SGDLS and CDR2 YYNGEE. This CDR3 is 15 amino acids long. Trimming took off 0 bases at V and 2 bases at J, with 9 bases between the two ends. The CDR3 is CASSVAYGAGNTIYF. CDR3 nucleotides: TGTGCCAGCAGCGTAGCTTACGGGGCTGGAAACACCATATATTTT.

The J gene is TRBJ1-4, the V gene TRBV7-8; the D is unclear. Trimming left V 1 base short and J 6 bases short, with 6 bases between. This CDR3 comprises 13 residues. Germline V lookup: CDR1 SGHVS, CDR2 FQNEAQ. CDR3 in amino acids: CASSLGEYEKLFF. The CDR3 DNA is TGTGCCAGCAGCTTAGGGGAGTATGAAAAACTGTTTTTT.

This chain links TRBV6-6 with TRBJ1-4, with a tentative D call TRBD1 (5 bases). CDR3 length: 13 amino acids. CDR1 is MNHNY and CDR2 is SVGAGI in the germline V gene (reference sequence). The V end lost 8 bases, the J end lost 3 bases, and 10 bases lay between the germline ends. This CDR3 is CASLRGPNEKLFF. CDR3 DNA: TGTGCCAGCCTCCGGGGACCTAATGAAAAACTGTTTTTT.